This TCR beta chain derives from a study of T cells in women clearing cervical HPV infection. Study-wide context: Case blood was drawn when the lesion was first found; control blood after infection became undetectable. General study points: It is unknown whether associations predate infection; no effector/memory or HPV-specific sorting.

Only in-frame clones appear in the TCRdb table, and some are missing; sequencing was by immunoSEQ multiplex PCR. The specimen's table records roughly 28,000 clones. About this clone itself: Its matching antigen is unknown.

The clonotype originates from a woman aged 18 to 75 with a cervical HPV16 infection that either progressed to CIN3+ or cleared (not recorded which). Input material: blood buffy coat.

The CDR3 sequence: CASSDRWGLTDTYTF. Partial CDR3 DNA: TGTGCCAGTAGCGACCGGTGGGGACTCACAGATACC. This sequence joins TRBV19 and TRBJ1-2; perhaps TRBD1 as D (5 bases). The read falls 3 residues short of the CDR3 end, and the missing part is taken from the germline J gene. The CDR3 totals 15 residues. The germline gives CDR1 LNHDA, CDR2 SQIVND (reference sequence).